The present entry profiles one TCR beta chain with its context. Since no conserved phenylalanine or tryptophan closes the CDR3, a read error is the likely cause. Via MiXCR, TCRdb re-called the 5' RACE reads, giving one row per CDR3 protein. The sample shows 45,000 to 70,000 distinct CDR3 sequences, around a quarter of them seen only once. The CDR3 consists of 13 residues. V was cut by 5 bases and J by 0 bases, with 7 bases left in between. CDR1 SNHLY and CDR2 FYNNEI come from the germline V gene. The chain recombines TRBV2 with TRBJ1-1; D not certain. The TCR was taken from a female donor with breast cancer. Sequencing input: tumor-infiltrating memory CD4+ T cells sorted from the breast tumor. Subset specified: memory CD4+ T cells, CD4+CD45RO+CD25-. The CDR3 nucleotides are TGTGCCAGCAGTAGCAGCCTGAACACTGAAGCTTTCTCT. Protein sequence: CASSSSLNTEAFS.